This record looks at one T cell receptor beta chain sequence and its context. Its antigen is not identified. The sample contains more than one DNA sequence encoding this CDR3. The data were taken from a study of shared clonotypes between healthy human individuals. The study, taken as a whole, reports: When naive CD4 clonotypes were compared across a handful of donors, about 4.9% were shared.

The V end lost 7 bases, the J end lost 2 bases, and 6 bases lay between the germline ends. The CDR3 length is 12 residues. Germline loops: CDR1 MDHEN, CDR2 SYDVKM. The deep-level immunoSEQ assay was used. Across several immunoSEQ plates, the genomic DNA of each subset was split evenly. The authors' processing: In the immunoSEQ data, sequences were junction-only and lacked quality scores, so filtering differed. This table comes from immunoSEQ multiplex PCR, and its TCRdb copy is limited to in-frame clones, with some not included. V, J and clone size are taken as reported in that table, and D and trimming were inferred from the DNA itself. Of roughly 2.2 million clones listed, about 90% are singletons.

The TCR comes from a man aged 18 to 30 in good health. Some clones in this sample may be carry-over from other donors' samples. Sequenced material: naive CD4+ T cells from PBMCs. Specified subset: CD45RA+ positively selected. The chain is built from TRBV28 and TRBJ1-5; D might be TRBD1 (6 bases). The CDR3 DNA follows: TGTGCCAGCACAGGGGGCAATCAGCCCCAGCATTTT. This encodes CASTGGNQPQHF.